This T cell receptor (beta chain) was captured in a study of blood T cell repertoires in COVID-19. Overall study context: PBMCs, B-cell-depleted T cells, or T cells provided the cDNA or gDNA that made up the material.

Patients of the Seattle cohort, enrolled during active infection, were followed longitudinally. The method was immunoSEQ multiplex PCR; TCRdb's version includes in-frame clones alone and lacks a portion of them. The table lists fewer than 700,000 clones, about 89% of them singletons. V lost 2 bases and J 4 bases, leaving 25 bases between the germline ends. The CDR3 covers 19 residues. Germline V gene sequence: CDR1 KGHDR, CDR2 SFDVKD. The genes are TRBV24-1 and TRBJ1-2; no firm D call. The source is a woman between 50 and 59 years old with COVID-19, enrolled during active disease. What was sequenced was peripheral blood. The CDR3 nucleotides read TGTGCCACCAGTGATTACCCTTGGGCAGCCAATCATCATGGCTATGGCTACACCTTC. Translating it yields CATSDYPWAANHHGYGYTF.